This T cell receptor (beta chain) was profiled in a study of cytomegalovirus exposure and HLA in healthy donors (TCRdb year 2017). General notes on the study: According to an earlier analysis of several hundred of the donors, 200 million or so T cells yielded 117 million unique TCR beta sequences and approximately 300 Gb of sequence data. Approximately 310 gigabases of sequencing data and approximately 93 million unique TCR sequences were included in an early release covering roughly 700 HLA-typed donors. Of the roughly 430 genotyped donors, 65% to 90% fell in the genetic ancestry cluster associated with self-reported Caucasian donors. The study aimed to test whether cataloging public T cell receptors could reveal signatures of past pathogen exposure. The study used immunosequencing to profile the T cell repertoires of 666 subjects and linked those repertoires to cytomegalovirus serostatus. Along with the approximately 620-subject first cohort, a separate validation cohort of more than 90 different subjects was used. To predict cytomegalovirus infection status, the study combined high-throughput TCR immunosequencing, statistical association of individual TCRs with disease status, and machine learning. A later analysis re-analyzed previously published TCR beta repertoires from 600 to 850 donors and added high-resolution HLA genotyping to study TCR occurrence patterns. The later analysis used no new phenotypic data to find candidate immune exposures, relying instead on TCR beta sequences and their occurrence across donors. In an earlier analysis of over 550 of the donors, high-throughput TCR beta sequencing was used to judge whether each TCR beta V gene segment behaved as functional or pseudogenic. Alongside the repertoire data, information on donor age, sex, ethnicity and CMV serostatus was compiled. A later genetic analysis took genome-wide SNP genotypes for about 55% of the 666 donors and used that subset as a discovery cohort. All discovery cohort repertoires had been generated on a single sequencing platform. HLA typing included class I and class II loci at four-digit resolution. Typing coverage differed by locus: A, B, C, DRB1 and DQB1 were typed in roughly 629-630 donors, DQA1 in roughly 500, DPA1 in 600 to 610, and DPB1 in around 490. About five DR-DQ haplotypes were handled as single units for association and clustering, since linkage in the cohort was strong. On average, roughly 250,000 unique TCR beta nucleotide sequences were sequenced per donor among a few hundred genotyped donors of the cohort, with roughly 18% of those sequences being non-productive.

Study-wide conclusions, independent of this receptor: About 17 rarely observed V segments, including chromosome 9 orphons, were excluded from the earlier analysis of approximately 500 of the donors because counts were too low. The sequencing pipeline was judged likely to have produced a cluster of highly shared sequence variants as a technical artifact. Compared with equally common non-associated chains, HLA-associated TCR beta chains in a later analysis were more clonally expanded and had lower generation probabilities. According to a later analysis, most CMV-associated TCR beta chains appeared to be HLA-restricted, and the HLA associations seemed to be driven largely by CMV exposure. Because HLA typing was unavailable for some donors at each locus, only the typed subset was used in association tests. A later analysis found that TCR association rates varied across HLA loci, with DRB1 alleles showing the most associated TCRs and HLA-C alleles the fewest. In vitro tests confirmed that a few of the cytomegalovirus-associated TCR beta chains recognize cytomegalovirus antigens. The authors suggested that the approach could potentially be extended to other disease states and immunological phenotypes. This cohort had only TCR beta chains sequenced, and the lack of alpha or paired-chain data limited which features could be detected. A further reported finding was that TCR beta sequences accurately predicted the HLA-A and HLA-B alleles for most subjects in the first cohort. Sequencing depth was assumed to be roughly uniform across donors in the presence/absence analyses, though that assumption may not hold. An association between a missense DCLRE1C variant and V-gene and J-gene trimming of TCR beta chains was found in a later genetic analysis and replicated in an independent cohort. Strong co-occurrence of HLA alleles, especially DR and DQ, made assigning TCR associations to individual alleles difficult. A total of 164 TCR beta chains were listed by the study as associated with cytomegalovirus. Some IMGT-functional V segments, including TRBV6-2 and TRBV6-3, could not be distinguished by the 87-base-pair reads and were therefore excluded. The classifier was reported to diagnose cytomegalovirus status with high specificity and sensitivity in both the original cohort and the validation cohort. In a later genetic analysis, fewer N-insertions in productive TCRs were reported among donors in an Asian-associated ancestry cluster than the 666-donor mean. An earlier analysis of approximately 540 of the donors showed that most TCR beta V segments appeared in productive rearrangements either about 90% or about 30% of the time, which broadly matched IMGT annotations. A later analysis reported that several top co-occurrence clusters appeared linked to parvovirus B19, influenza, CMV and Epstein-Barr virus. A later analysis associated about 17,000 TCR beta sequences with specific HLA alleles at a false discovery rate of 0.05. For the cohort, immune exposure information was limited to CMV serostatus. While some public TCRs were present in many individuals, most TCR sequences turned up only very rarely across donors. Linkage disequilibrium might explain the correlated functional status among segregating V segments, but an unknown experimental factor could not be excluded.

From cysteine to phenylalanine, the CDR3 is 14 amino acids long. Just CDR3 DNA is preserved here, 42 bases in frame from base 1. Based on the germline V gene, the CDR1 and CDR2 sequences are SQVTM and ANQGSEA. Compared with germline, V lacks 3 bases and J lacks 2 bases; bases without a gene match: 6. Library construction relied on the immunoSEQ multiplex PCR assay. For the multiplex PCR, a mixture combining 60 forward primers for TCR Vbeta segments and 13 reverse primers for TCR Jbeta segments was used. Amplification of the CDR3 region of rearranged TCR beta genes was performed with a multiplex PCR assay on genomic DNA. The amplified TCR beta libraries were sequenced on the Illumina HiSeq System as 87-base-pair reads. Regarding the original processing steps: Across the 500 to 750 repertoires, a later analysis counted tens of millions of unique TCR beta chains, approximately 10 million of which were shared by at least two donors. Raw reads were error-corrected and collapsed into unique sequences with a nearest-neighbor algorithm that merged closely related sequences to remove PCR and sequencing errors. CDR3 sequences were aligned to IMGT reference sequences to assign V, D and J gene segments. For a sequence to be retained, a match of at least six nucleotides was required to both a V gene segment and a J gene segment. Rearrangements were classified as productive when the CDR3 lacked stop codons and remained in frame with V and J, and all other rearrangements were classified as non-productive. Following IMGT convention, CDR3 was defined as the stretch from the second conserved V-encoded cysteine to the conserved J-encoded phenylalanine. The earlier analysis of 587 of the donors excluded sequences that lacked an unambiguous match to a single V gene segment. An earlier analysis of several hundred of the donors called V segments functional above 56.7% productive rearrangements and segregating when the between-donor standard deviation exceeded 5%. A statistical classification framework was developed to diagnose cytomegalovirus status using the catalog of TCR beta chain sequences. In a later analysis, TCR nucleotide sequences were compared against IMGT/GENE-DB human TR gene sequences so that V and J genes could be assigned. The TCRdist pipeline was used in a later analysis to assign CDR3 sequences and most-parsimonious VDJ recombination scenarios. In a later analysis, every TCR beta chain was defined by the combination of its CDR3 amino acid sequence and its V-gene family, and reads without a unique V-gene family were dropped. In a later analysis, 450 to 600 highly shared, low-generation-probability nucleotide sequences were removed to address suspected cross-contamination and a sequencing artifact. In a later analysis, a clonal expansion index was calculated for each public chain from normalized within-repertoire ranks of inferred template counts. In a later analysis, generation probabilities were computed with a VDJ recombination model fitted to out-of-frame rearrangements, and the resulting probabilities were checked against IGoR. In a later analysis, hypergeometric tests were used to score TCR-TCR, TCR-HLA and TCR-CMV co-occurrence, with a repertoire-size bias correction applied to TCR pairs. To estimate false discovery rates, a later analysis permuted the HLA or CMV assignments 20 times. In a later analysis, co-occurring TCRs were grouped using DBSCAN, and TCRdist sequence similarity was added for clustering within HLA-allele-positive subsets. For co-occurrence clustering, repertoires with fewer than 30,000 or more than 120,000 public chains were excluded, along with 4 to 6 repertoires with anomalous nucleotide sharing. TCRdb's version of the immuneACCESS table is confined to in-frame rearrangements and falls short of the full clone set. An unresolved V gene accounts for under half of the shortfall where checked; the remainder is of unknown origin. The V and J calls and clone size are taken from that table; D and trimming were inferred from the DNA. The sample table records about 120,000 clones; 8% to 10% of these occur just once. Of the sample, less than 4% is held by the ten largest clones.

This clone appeared a few times. What this receptor recognizes is not known. No much larger clonotype is one base removed from it; base qualities were not supplied. The cohort comprised some 730 healthy bone marrow donors. At the time of sampling, all cohort members were nominally healthy, though unrecorded immune exposures were likely present. The donor was CMV seronegative and was included in the group of approximately 350 seronegative cohort members. Every donor gave a peripheral blood sample, and the peripheral blood mononuclear cells from that sample were used for TCR beta sequencing. Genomic DNA extraction from the blood cell samples was performed with the Qiagen DNeasy Blood Extraction Kit.

This clonotype was obtained from a man aged 25 to 40 in good health and CMV-seronegative. Sequencing was carried out using PBMCs. This chain is built from TRBV29-1 and TRBJ1-1, with 7 bases in between that match TRBD1. In nucleotide form, the sequence is TGCAGCGTTGAGGGGACAGCTAAAAACACTGAAGCTTTCTTT. It translates as CSVEGTAKNTEAFF. The CDR3, completed at both ends by the reference TRBV29-1 and TRBJ1-1 genes, gives the full variable domain SAVISQKPSRDICQRGTSLTIQCQVDSQVTMMFWYRQQPGQSLTLIATANQGSEATYESGFVIDKFPISRPNLTFSTLTVSNMSPEDSSIYLCSVEGTAKNTEAFFGQGTRLTVV.